The source of this TCR beta chain is a study of OX40 agonist ivuxolimab in advanced cancers. The overall study: Cancers in dose escalation were hepatocellular, melanoma, renal cell and head and neck. Mean age approximately 66 years, range about 23 to 80; roughly 80% male.

About this clone itself: Its target is not known.

Using immunoSEQ multiplex PCR, the repertoire was profiled, and TCRdb retains in-frame clones only, with some absent. The sample lists some 63,000 clones, roughly 89% occurring once. Study-wide results and caveats: The study observed clonal expansion of CD4+ and CD8+ blood T cells by week 6 at 0.1 to 3.0 mg/kg.

Trimming removed 4 bases from V and 5 bases from J, with 10 bases in between. The CDR3 runs 13 residues. Germline V lookup: CDR1 MNHNS, CDR2 SASEGT. This chain joins TRBV6-1 and TRBJ2-3; D is ambiguous. The TCR comes from an adult with an advanced solid tumor such as melanoma, head and neck, liver or kidney cancer. This sample comprised CD4+ or CD8+ T cells sorted from blood, obtained in a trial of the OX40 agonist ivuxolimab. The CDR3 spells CASSAPVGDTQYF. The CDR3 coding sequence is TGTGCCAGCAGTGCCCCAGTAGGAGATACGCAGTATTTT.